This T cell receptor beta chain came from a study of blood T cells in healthy people across ages. Points from the study as a whole: TCR beta diversity tracked closely with naive T cell percentage. The long-lived group displayed more naive CD4+ cells, plus higher diversity, than the aged donors did.

With a J-beta primer mix and a sample-barcoded 5' primer, a second PCR ran roughly 6 to 11 cycles. TCRdb independently ran MiXCR on the 5' RACE reads; one entry per CDR3 protein. The table records 1.5 million or so distinct CDR3 sequences, around 39% of them present only once. V lost 0 bases, J lost 7 bases, and 5 bases stayed unmatched. This CDR3 contains 15 residues. The germline V gene encodes CDR1 WNHNN and CDR2 SYGVQD (reference sequence). This clonotype has a handful of counts. The antigen is unknown. Drawing of peripheral blood yielded 7.5 to 10 milliliters from each donor. The chain uses TRBV10-1 and TRBJ2-1, with TRBD1 matching 8 bases. This receptor was taken from a woman between 18 and 29 years old in good health. Material for sequencing was blood. This CDR3 is CASSESQGARNEQFF. The CDR3, as DNA: TGCGCCAGCAGTGAGTCCCAGGGGGCTCGAAATGAGCAGTTCTTC.